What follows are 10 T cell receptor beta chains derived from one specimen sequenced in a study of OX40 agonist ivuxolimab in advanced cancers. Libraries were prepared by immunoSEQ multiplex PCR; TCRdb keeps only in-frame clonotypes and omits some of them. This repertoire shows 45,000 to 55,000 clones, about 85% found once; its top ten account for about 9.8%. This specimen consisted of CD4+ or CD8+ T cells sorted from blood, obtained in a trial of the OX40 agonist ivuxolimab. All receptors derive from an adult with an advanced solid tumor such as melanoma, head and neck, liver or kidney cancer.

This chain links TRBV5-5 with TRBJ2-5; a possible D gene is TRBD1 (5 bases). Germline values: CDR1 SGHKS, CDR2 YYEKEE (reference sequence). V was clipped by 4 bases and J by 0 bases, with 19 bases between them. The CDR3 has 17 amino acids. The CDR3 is CASSNTAGRAYQETQYF. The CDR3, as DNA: TGTGCCAGCAGCAACACCGCAGGCAGGGCGTACCAAGAGACCCAGTACTTC.

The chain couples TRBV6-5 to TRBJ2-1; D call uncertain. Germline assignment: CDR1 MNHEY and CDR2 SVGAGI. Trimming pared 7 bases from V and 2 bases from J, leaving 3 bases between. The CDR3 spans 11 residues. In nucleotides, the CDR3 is TGTGCCAGCAAGGCCTACAATGAGCAGTTCTTC. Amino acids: CASKAYNEQFF.

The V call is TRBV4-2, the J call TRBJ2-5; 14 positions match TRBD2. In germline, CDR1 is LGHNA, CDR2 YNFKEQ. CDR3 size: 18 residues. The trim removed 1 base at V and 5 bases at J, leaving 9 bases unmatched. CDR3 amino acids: CASSQGLAGGPGDETQYF. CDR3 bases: TGTGCCAGCAGCCAAGGACTAGCGGGAGGGCCCGGGGATGAGACCCAGTACTTC.

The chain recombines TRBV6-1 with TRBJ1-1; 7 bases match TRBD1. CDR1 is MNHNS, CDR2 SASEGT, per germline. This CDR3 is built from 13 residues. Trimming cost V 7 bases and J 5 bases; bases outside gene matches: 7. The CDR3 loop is CASTPPQGTEAFF. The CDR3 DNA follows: TGTGCCAGCACACCCCCACAGGGGACTGAAGCTTTCTTT.

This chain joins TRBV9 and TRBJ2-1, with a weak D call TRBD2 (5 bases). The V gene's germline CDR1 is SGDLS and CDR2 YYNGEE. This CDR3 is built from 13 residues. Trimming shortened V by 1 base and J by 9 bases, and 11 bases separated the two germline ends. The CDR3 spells CASSVTSLAEQFF. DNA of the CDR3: TGTGCCAGCAGCGTAACTAGTTTGGCTGAGCAGTTCTTC.

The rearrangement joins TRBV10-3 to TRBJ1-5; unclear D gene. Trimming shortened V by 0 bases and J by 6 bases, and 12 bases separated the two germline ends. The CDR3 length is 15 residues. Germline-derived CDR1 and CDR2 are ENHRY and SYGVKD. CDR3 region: CAISESGGETQPQHF. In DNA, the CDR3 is TGTGCCATCAGTGAGTCTGGCGGGGAAACTCAGCCCCAGCATTTT.

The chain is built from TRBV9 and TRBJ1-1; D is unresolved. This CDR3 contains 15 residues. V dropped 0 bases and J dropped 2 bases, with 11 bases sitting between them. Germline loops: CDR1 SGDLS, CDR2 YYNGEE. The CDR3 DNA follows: TGTGCCAGCAGCGTAGGGCACTCGAGAAACACTGAAGCTTTCTTT. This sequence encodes CASSVGHSRNTEAFF.

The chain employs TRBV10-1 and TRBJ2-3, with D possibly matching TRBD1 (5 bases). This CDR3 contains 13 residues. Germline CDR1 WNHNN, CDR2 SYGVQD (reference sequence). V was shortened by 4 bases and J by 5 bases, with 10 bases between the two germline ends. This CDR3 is CASSVGQGDTQYF. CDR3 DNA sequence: TGCGCCAGCAGTGTGGGGCAAGGAGATACGCAGTATTTT.

CDR3 loop: CASSMDRGTGELFF. The CDR3 bases are TGCGCCAGCAGCATGGACAGAGGCACCGGGGAGCTGTTTTTT. The genes are TRBV5-1 and TRBJ2-2, with D possibly TRBD1 on 6 matching bases. Germline V lookup: CDR1 SGHRS, CDR2 YFSETQ. The V gene lost 4 bases and the J gene lost 4 bases, with 11 bases spanning the gap. The length of the CDR3 is 14 residues.

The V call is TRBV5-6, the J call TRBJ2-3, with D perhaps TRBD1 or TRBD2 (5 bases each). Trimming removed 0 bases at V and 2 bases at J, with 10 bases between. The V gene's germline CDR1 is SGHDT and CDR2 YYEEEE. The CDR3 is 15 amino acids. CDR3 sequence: CASSLAGALTDTQYF. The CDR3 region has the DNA TGTGCCAGCAGCTTGGCCGGGGCCCTCACAGATACGCAGTATTTT.